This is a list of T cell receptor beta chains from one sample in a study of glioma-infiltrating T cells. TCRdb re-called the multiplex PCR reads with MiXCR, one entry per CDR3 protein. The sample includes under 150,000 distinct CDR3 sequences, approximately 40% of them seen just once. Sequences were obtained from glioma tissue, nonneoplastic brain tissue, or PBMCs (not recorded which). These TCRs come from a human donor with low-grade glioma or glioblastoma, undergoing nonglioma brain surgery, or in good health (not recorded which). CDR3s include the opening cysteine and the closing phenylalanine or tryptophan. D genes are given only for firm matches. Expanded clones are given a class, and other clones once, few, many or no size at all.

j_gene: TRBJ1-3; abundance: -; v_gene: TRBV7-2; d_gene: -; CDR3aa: CASSLNSGNTIYF; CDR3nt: TGTGCCAGCAGCTTAAACTCTGGAAACACCATATATTTT
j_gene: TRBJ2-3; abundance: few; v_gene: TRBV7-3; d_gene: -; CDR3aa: CASSLTYSDTQYF; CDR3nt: TGTGCCAGCAGCTTAACGTACTCTGATACGCAGTATTTT
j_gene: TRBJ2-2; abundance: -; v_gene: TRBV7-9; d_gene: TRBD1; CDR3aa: CASSGQGAITGELFF; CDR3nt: TGTGCCAGCAGCGGACAGGGGGCGATAACCGGGGAGCTGTTTTTT
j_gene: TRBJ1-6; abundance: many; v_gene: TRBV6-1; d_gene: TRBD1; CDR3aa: CASTGTGSNSPLHF; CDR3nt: TGTGCCAGCACCGGGACAGGTTCTAATTCACCCCTCCACTTT
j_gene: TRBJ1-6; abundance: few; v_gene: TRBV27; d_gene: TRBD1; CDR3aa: CASSFEAGTGINSPLHF; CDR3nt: TGTGCCAGCAGTTTCGAAGCCGGGACAGGGATTAATTCACCCCTCCACTTT
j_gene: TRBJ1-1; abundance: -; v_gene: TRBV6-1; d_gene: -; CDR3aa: CASRPARTENTEAFF; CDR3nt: TGTGCCAGCAGACCGGCTAGGACAGAGAACACTGAAGCTTTCTTT
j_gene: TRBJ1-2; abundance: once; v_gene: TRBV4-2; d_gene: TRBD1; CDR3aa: CASSPLRDRGRDGYTF; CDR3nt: TGTGCCAGCAGCCCCCTCCGGGACAGGGGGCGAGATGGCTACACCTTC
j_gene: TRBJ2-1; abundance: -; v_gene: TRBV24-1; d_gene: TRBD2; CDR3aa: CATSDLAGGRNEQFF; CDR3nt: TGTGCCACCAGTGATTTAGCGGGAGGGCGGAATGAGCAGTTCTTC
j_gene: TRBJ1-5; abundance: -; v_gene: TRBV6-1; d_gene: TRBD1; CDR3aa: CASSSQTGSNQPQHF; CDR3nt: TGTGCCAGCAGTAGTCAGACAGGGAGCAATCAGCCCCAGCATTTT
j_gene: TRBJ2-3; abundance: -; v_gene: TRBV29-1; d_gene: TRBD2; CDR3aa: CSARGRGHTDTQYF; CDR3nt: TGCAGCGCACGAGGGAGGGGCCACACAGATACGCAGTATTTT
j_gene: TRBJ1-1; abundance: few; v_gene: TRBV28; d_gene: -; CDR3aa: CASSFGQLGLTEAFF; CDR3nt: TGTGCCAGCAGTTTTGGACAATTAGGTCTCACTGAAGCTTTCTTT
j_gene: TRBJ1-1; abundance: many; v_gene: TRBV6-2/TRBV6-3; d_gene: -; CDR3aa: CASTWANLNTEAFF; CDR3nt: TGTGCCAGCACCTGGGCAAACCTGAACACTGAAGCTTTCTTT
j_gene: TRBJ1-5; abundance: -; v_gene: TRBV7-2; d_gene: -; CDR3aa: CASSLILNNNQPQHF; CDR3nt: TGTGCCAGCAGCTTAATCTTGAACAATAATCAGCCCCAGCATTTT
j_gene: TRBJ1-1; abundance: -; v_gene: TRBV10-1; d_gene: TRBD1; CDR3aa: CASRVGGLNTEAFF; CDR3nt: TGCGCCAGCAGGGTAGGGGGCCTGAACACTGAAGCTTTCTTT
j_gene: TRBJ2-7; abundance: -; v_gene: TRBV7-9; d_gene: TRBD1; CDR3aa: CASSLVPGQSNEQYF; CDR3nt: TGTGCCAGCAGCTTGGTCCCGGGACAGAGCAACGAGCAGTACTTC
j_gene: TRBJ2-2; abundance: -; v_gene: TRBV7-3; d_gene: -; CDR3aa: CARSLGSRGELFF; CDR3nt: TGTGCCCGCAGCTTAGGGTCGCGCGGGGAGCTGTTTTTT
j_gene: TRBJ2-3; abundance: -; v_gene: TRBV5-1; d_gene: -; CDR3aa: CARSLKAEDGTQYF; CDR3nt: TGCGCCAGAAGCTTGAAAGCGGAGGACGGTACGCAGTATTTT
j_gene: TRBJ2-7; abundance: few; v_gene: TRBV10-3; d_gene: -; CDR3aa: CAIRASQTYEQYF; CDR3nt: TGTGCCATCAGAGCTAGCCAAACCTACGAGCAGTACTTC
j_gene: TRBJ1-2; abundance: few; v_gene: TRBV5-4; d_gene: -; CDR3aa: CASSEGNLYGYTF; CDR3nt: TGTGCCAGCAGCGAAGGGAACCTCTATGGCTACACCTTC
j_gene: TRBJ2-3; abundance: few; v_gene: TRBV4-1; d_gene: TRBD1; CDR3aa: CASSQAGQGTDTQYF; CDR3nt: TGCGCCAGCAGCCAAGCGGGACAGGGCACAGATACGCAGTATTTT
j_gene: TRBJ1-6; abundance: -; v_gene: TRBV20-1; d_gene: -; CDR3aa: CSARVGGGSPLHF; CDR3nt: TGCAGTGCTAGAGTAGGGGGGGGGTCACCCCTCCACTTT
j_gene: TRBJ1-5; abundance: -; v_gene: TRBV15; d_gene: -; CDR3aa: CATSRFGRPRHF; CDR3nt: TGTGCCACCAGCAGGTTTGGACGGCCCCGGCATTTT
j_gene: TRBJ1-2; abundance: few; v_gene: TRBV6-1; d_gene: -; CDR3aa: CASSGVSRVPRGYTF; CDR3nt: TGTGCCAGCAGTGGAGTATCGAGGGTTCCGCGAGGCTACACCTTC
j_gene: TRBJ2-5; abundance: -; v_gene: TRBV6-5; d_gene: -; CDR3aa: CASSGNLGETQYF; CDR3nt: TGTGCCAGCAGTGGTAATCTGGGAGAGACCCAGTACTTC
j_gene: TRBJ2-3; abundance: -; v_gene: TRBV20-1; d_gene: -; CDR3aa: CSAAIEPSSTDTQYF; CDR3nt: TGCAGTGCTGCTATAGAACCTTCTAGCACAGATACGCAGTATTTT
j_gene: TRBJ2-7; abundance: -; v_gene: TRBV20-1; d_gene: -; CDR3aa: CSAPGQPYEQYF; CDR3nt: TGCAGTGCTCCCGGACAGCCCTACGAGCAGTACTTC
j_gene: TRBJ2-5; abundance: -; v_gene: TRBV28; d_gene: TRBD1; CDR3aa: CASSTQTGPRETQYF; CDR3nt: TGTGCCAGTAGTACTCAGACAGGGCCAAGAGAGACCCAGTACTTC